This T cell receptor beta chain stems from a study of cytomegalovirus exposure and HLA in healthy donors. Overall study findings and caveats: Most subjects had HLA-A and HLA-B alleles reportedly predicted accurately by TCR beta sequences.

Note on this clone: Its antigen is as yet unknown.

The PCR used 60 Vbeta and 13 Jbeta primers. The table came from immunoSEQ multiplex PCR; TCRdb's copy has only in-frame clones and leaves some out. The sample holds more than 110,000 clones, over 60% seen once. The CDR3 covers 13 residues. Germline V gene lookup returns CDR1 LGHNA and CDR2 YNFKEQ. V lost 0 bases and J lost 12; bases outside the gene matches: 5. The clonotype was recovered from a male donor in good health and CMV-seropositive. V is TRBV4-2 and J is TRBJ2-1; 7 bases align to TRBD2. The sample comprised PBMCs. Here the CDR3 reads CASSQEEGGGQFF. The CDR3 bases are TGTGCCAGCAGCCAAGAAGAAGGCGGGGGGCAGTTCTTC.